The 17 T cell receptor beta chains below all came from one sample that was sequenced in a study of shared clonotypes between healthy human individuals. Produced via immunoSEQ multiplex PCR; TCRdb's table is partial and in-frame only. The sample shows approximately 1,000,000 clones, more than 75% of them seen only once. Sequencing was carried out using memory CD4+ T cells from PBMCs. Subset of the sample: CD45RA-negative fraction. The receptor source for this set is a man younger than 35 in good health. Some clones in this sample may be carry-over from other donors' samples.

The chain has TRBV28 and TRBJ2-1; tentative D call: TRBD1 (6 bases). Germline V gene sequence: CDR1 MDHEN, CDR2 SYDVKM. The CDR3 runs 15 residues. The V and J ends lost 10 bases and 0 bases respectively, with 16 bases between them. CDR3 coding DNA: TGTGCCATCCTAAACAGGGAGAGCTCCTACAATGAGCAGTTCTTC. It is translated as CAILNRESSYNEQFF.

The rearrangement links TRBV2 to TRBJ2-2; no clear D gene. Germline values: CDR1 SNHLY, CDR2 FYNNEI. The CDR3 sequence is 11 residues long. V lost 8 bases and J 6 bases, leaving 7 bases between the germline ends. The CDR3 nucleotides read TGTGCCAGCTCGTATTCCGGGGAGCTGTTTTTT. It yields the protein CASSYSGELFF.

The V and J genes are TRBV5-1 and TRBJ2-7; 8 bases agree with TRBD1. Germline V lookup: CDR1 SGHRS, CDR2 YFSETQ. This CDR3 comprises 14 residues. Germline trimming cut 2 bases from V and 4 bases from J; bases unmatched to any gene: 5. The CDR3 loop reads CASSFGQGGYEQYF. The DNA of the CDR3 is TGCGCCAGCAGCTTCGGACAGGGCGGGTACGAGCAGTACTTC. The full variable domain, rest sourced from reference TRBV5-1 and TRBJ2-7, is KAGVTQTPRYLIKTRGQQVTLSCSPISGHRSVSWYQQTPGQGLQFLFEYFSETQRNKGNFPGRFSGRQFSNSRSEMNVSTLELGDSALYLCASSFGQGGYEQYFGPGTRLTVT.

This chain connects TRBV5-5 to TRBJ1-5; 7 bases map to TRBD1. Germline CDR1 SGHKS, CDR2 YYEKEE (reference sequence). J was trimmed by 4 bases and V by 4 bases; bases with no gene match: 5. There are 14 residues in the CDR3. In nucleotides, the CDR3 is TGTGCCAGCAGCACGGGACAGAATAATCAGCCCCAGCATTTT. Protein: CASSTGQNNQPQHF.

This rearrangement joins TRBV5-1 to TRBJ2-5; 8 bases are shared with TRBD2. The CDR3 totals 14 residues. CDR1 is SGHRS and CDR2 is YFSETQ in the germline V gene. V was clipped by 4 bases and J by 5 bases; unmatched bases: 7. CDR3 residues: CASSPGGPRETQYF. In DNA, the CDR3 is TGCGCCAGCAGCCCGGGAGGGCCAAGGGAGACCCAGTACTTC.

The V gene is TRBV2, the J gene TRBJ2-5, with D maybe TRBD2 (6 bases). The CDR3 is made up of 13 amino acids. The germline CDR1 and CDR2 sequences are SNHLY and FYNNEI. V shed 5 bases and J shed 2 bases, with 9 bases lying between them. The CDR3 reads CASSWGRQETQYF. The CDR3 region has the DNA TGTGCCAGCAGTTGGGGGAGGCAAGAGACCCAGTACTTC. Based on the CDR3 plus reference TRBV2 and TRBJ2-5, the full variable domain is EPEVTQTPSHQVTQMGQEVILRCVPISNHLYFYWYRQILGQKVEFLVSFYNNEISEKSEIFDDQFSVERPDGSNFTLKIRSTKLEDSAMYFCASSWGRQETQYFGPGTRLLVL.

This sequence joins TRBV9 and TRBJ1-2; D gene uncertain. Germline CDR1 SGDLS, CDR2 YYNGEE. This CDR3 has 15 amino acids. Trimming stripped 4 bases from V and 0 bases from J, with 13 bases between. The CDR3: CASSSVQPPNYGYTF. The CDR3 DNA reads as TGTGCCAGCAGCTCAGTACAGCCACCTAACTATGGCTACACCTTC.

The chain links TRBV11-3 to TRBJ2-1; D not resolved. Germline values: CDR1 SGHNT, CDR2 YENEEA. Trimming removed 5 bases at V and 6 bases at J, with 14 bases between. The length of the CDR3 is 14 residues. CDR3 nucleotide sequence: TGTGCCAGCAGCCCTGGAGCCTTTTTCAATGAGCAGTTCTTC. Translated: CASSPGAFFNEQFF.

DNA for the CDR3: TGTGCCTGGTGGAGCCCGGGTTATGGCTACACCTTC. It is translated as CAWWSPGYGYTF. The chain is built from TRBV30 and TRBJ1-2; D unresolved. Trimming cost V 5 bases and J 5 bases, with 12 bases left between them. The CDR3 is 12 amino acids. From germline, CDR1 is GTSNPN and CDR2 SVGIG (reference sequence).

V is TRBV5-3 and J is TRBJ2-3; D is perhaps TRBD2 (6 bases). TRBV5-3 falls under the ORF class, with uncertain function. The CDR3 runs to 17 residues. V was shortened by 1 base and J by 4 bases, with 19 bases between the two germline ends. This chain's CDR3 is CARSLCTSPFRPDTQYF. CDR3 DNA sequence: TGTGCCAGAAGCTTGTGTACTAGCCCATTCAGGCCAGATACGCAGTATTTT.

This clone was seen only once. The chain links TRBV18 to TRBJ2-1, with 10 bases matching TRBD1. CDR1 and CDR2 from the germline V gene are KGHSH and LQKENI. The CDR3 is made up of 16 amino acids. V lost 0 bases and J lost 7; bases outside the gene matches: 6. The CDR3 reads CASSPPGTGVGNEQFF. Here the CDR3 DNA reads TGTGCCAGCTCACCACCGGGGACAGGGGTGGGGAATGAGCAGTTCTTC.

V is TRBV29-1 and J is TRBJ2-2; D might be TRBD1 (5 bases). The CDR3 is made up of 13 amino acids. Germline V gives CDR1 SQVTM, CDR2 ANQGSEA. V was clipped by 5 bases and J by 1 base, with 8 bases between them. The CDR3 sequence: CSVRTLNTGELFF. Written as DNA, the CDR3 is TGCAGCGTTCGGACACTGAACACCGGGGAGCTGTTTTTT.

This rearrangement joins TRBV6-6 to TRBJ2-7; 7 bases match TRBD2. Germline values: CDR1 MNHNY, CDR2 SVGAGI (reference sequence). The CDR3 spans 12 residues. The junction had 2 bases not matched to a gene; V was cut back by 4 bases and J by 5 bases. DNA for the CDR3: TGTGCCAGCAGTTGGGGGGGGGACGAGCAGTACTTC. Its protein is CASSWGGDEQYF.

This clone occurred a few times. The chain uses TRBV7-9 and TRBJ1-4, with D unresolved. Germline V CDR1 and CDR2: SEHNR, FQNEAQ (reference sequence). The CDR3 loop spans 12 amino acids. V was trimmed by 5 bases and J by 4 bases, leaving 5 bases between them. DNA of the CDR3: TGTGCCAGCAGCGCTGGTAATGAAAAACTGTTTTTT. Its translation: CASSAGNEKLFF.

A remark on this clone: It is likely a read error: a sequence one base away is far more abundant. The chain joins TRBV7-3 to TRBJ2-7; D is unclear. CDR1 SGHTA and CDR2 FQGTGA come from the germline V gene. The CDR3 is 11 residues long. Trimming removed 2 bases at V and 5 bases at J, with 4 bases between. The CDR3: CASSLGDEQYF. The DNA of the CDR3 is TGTGCCAGCAGCTTAGGGGACGAGCAGTACTTC.

This rearrangement joins TRBV9 to TRBJ2-7; 11 bases align to TRBD2. Looked up from germline, CDR1 is SGDLS and CDR2 is YYNGEE. The CDR3 has 15 amino acids. Trimming cost V 3 bases and J 0 bases; bases outside gene matches: 2. The CDR3 is CASSETSGSSYEQYF. In DNA, the CDR3 is TGTGCCAGCAGCGAAACTAGCGGGAGCTCCTACGAGCAGTACTTC.

The chain employs TRBV18 and TRBJ1-2; 7 bases fit TRBD1. The CDR3 has 15 amino acids. Germline assignment: CDR1 KGHSH and CDR2 LQKENI. The V gene end was trimmed by 5 bases and the J gene end by 0 bases; junction bases not matched to a gene: 6. CDR3 protein: CASSSETGSNYGYTF. DNA of the CDR3: TGTGCCAGCTCATCAGAGACAGGGTCTAACTATGGCTACACCTTC.